Sequencing of this T cell receptor (beta chain) was carried out in a study of shared clonotypes between healthy human individuals. Assay: immunoSEQ multiplex PCR; the TCRdb copy retains only in-frame clones and omits some. The table has approximately 640,000 clones, 90% seen once. V was pared by 2 bases and J by 1 base, with 5 bases of the junction left unmatched. The CDR3 is made up of 16 amino acids. Germline V gene lookup returns CDR1 SGHAT and CDR2 FQNNGV. Source material: memory CD8+ T cells from PBMCs. Subset: CD45RO+ cells pooled with CCR7-negative TemRA cells. This sequence originates from a man between 18 and 35 years old in good health. Some clones in this sample may be carry-over from other donors' samples. The rearrangement joins TRBV11-2 to TRBJ2-5; 9 bases fit TRBD1. The CDR3 region has the DNA TGTGCCAGCAGCTTATTCAACAGGGGGCTCCAAGAGACCCAGTACTTC. It yields the protein CASSLFNRGLQETQYF. Supplemented by reference TRBV11-2 and TRBJ2-5, the full variable domain reads EAGVAQSPRYKIIEKRQSVAFWCNPISGHATLYWYQQILGQGPKLLIQFQNNGVVDDSQLPKDRFSAERLKGVDSTLKIQPAKLEDSAVYLCASSLFNRGLQETQYFGPGTRLLVL.